Below, 32 T cell receptor beta chains from the same sample are listed, as sequenced in a study of cytomegalovirus exposure and HLA in healthy donors. The PCR employed 60 Vbeta primers together with 13 Jbeta primers. Clones were sequenced by immunoSEQ multiplex PCR, and TCRdb holds only the in-frame ones, with some missing. The table lists about 150,000 clones, about three quarters of them singletons. Material: PBMCs. These receptors were taken from a woman aged 40-49 years in good health and CMV-seropositive.

The chain is built from TRBV7-9 and TRBJ1-2; possible D gene TRBD1, 5 bases. Germline V lookup: CDR1 SEHNR, CDR2 FQNEAQ (reference sequence). This CDR3 has 12 residues. V gave up 1 base and J gave up 8 bases, with 8 bases separating them. The CDR3 DNA is TGTGCCAGCAGCTTAGAGGGGATAGGCTACACCTTC. It yields the protein CASSLEGIGYTF. Filled out from reference TRBV7-9 and TRBJ1-2, the complete variable domain reads DTGVSQNPRHKITKRGQNVTFRCDPISEHNRLYWYRQTLGQGPEFLTYFQNEAQLEKSRLLSDRFSAERPKGSFSTLEIQRTEQGDSAMYLCASSLEGIGYTFGSGTRLTVV.

This clone was seen more than once but under ten times. The chain recombines TRBV27 with TRBJ1-3; D perhaps matches TRBD1 (6 bases). The CDR3 covers 15 residues. Trimming took off 6 bases at V and 0 bases at J, with 12 bases between the two ends. Germline V gene sequence: CDR1 MNHEY, CDR2 SMNVEV (reference sequence). CDR3 loop: CASSRTAGSGNTIYF. CDR3 in DNA: TGTGCCAGCAGCCGGACAGCCGGCTCTGGAAACACCATATATTTT.

The rearrangement uses TRBV29-1 and TRBJ1-2; TRBD1 matches 8 bases. This CDR3 contains 14 residues. CDR1 and CDR2 from the germline V gene are SQVTM and ANQGSEA. With V trimmed by 0 bases and J by 4 bases, 4 bases remained unmatched. The CDR3 DNA reads TGCAGCGTTGAAGACAGGGGGCTGCCCTATGGCTACACCTTC. This codes for CSVEDRGLPYGYTF.

V and J are TRBV4-3 and TRBJ1-1; 8 bases match TRBD1. Losses at the gene ends were 0 bases for V and 14 bases for J; bases not matched to a gene: 11. This CDR3 spans 14 amino acids. CDR1 is LGHNA and CDR2 is YSLEER in the germline V gene. This CDR3 reads CASSQDTVRGPSFF. The CDR3 nucleotides are TGCGCCAGCAGCCAAGACACCGTCAGGGGGCCTTCCTTCTTT.

V usage is TRBV2 and J usage is TRBJ1-2; 8 nucleotides align to TRBD1. This CDR3 has 14 residues. J was trimmed by 11 bases and V by 7 bases; bases with no gene match: 15. CDR1 SNHLY and CDR2 FYNNEI come from the germline V gene. Here the CDR3 DNA reads TGTGCCAGCATCCTGGCCAGGGGGCGCGCTAGATACACCTTC. Amino acid sequence: CASILARGRARYTF.

DNA for the CDR3: TGTGCCAGCAGGCGGGGTCCCACAGATACGCAGTATTTT. Translating it yields CASRRGPTDTQYF. This chain joins TRBV6-5 and TRBJ2-3, with TRBD2 as a possible D gene (6 bases). CDR3 length: 13 residues. Germline lookup yields CDR1 MNHEY and CDR2 SVGAGI. The ends were cut back, 6 bases at V and 2 bases at J, with 9 bases in the middle.

The CDR3 region is CASSLGDTQKILYGYTF. CDR3 nucleotides: TGTGCCAGCAGCTTGGGGGACACGCAAAAGATCCTCTATGGCTACACCTTC. This chain uses TRBV5-8 with TRBJ1-2; perhaps TRBD1 as D (6 bases). From germline, CDR1 is SGHTS and CDR2 YDEGEE. The CDR3 runs 17 residues. Trimming shortened V by 0 bases and J by 4 bases, and 19 bases separated the two germline ends.

The chain carries TRBV10-1 and TRBJ2-7; D may be TRBD1 (5 bases). With 0 bases removed from V and 5 bases from J, the gap between germline ends came to 17 bases. CDR3 length equals 16 residues. Germline CDR1 and CDR2: WNHNN and SYGVQD (reference sequence). The CDR3 region is CASSESPVAGRNEQYF. The CDR3 DNA sequence: TGCGCCAGCAGTGAGTCGCCCGTCGCAGGGCGGAACGAGCAGTACTTC.

The chain carries TRBV28 and TRBJ1-5; weak D call: TRBD1 (6 bases). In germline, CDR1 is MDHEN, CDR2 SYDVKM. Deletions cut 3 bases from V and 1 base from J, with 13 bases between. The length of the CDR3 is 16 residues. The CDR3 reads CASSFGQGPSNQPQHF. For the CDR3, the DNA is TGTGCCAGCAGTTTTGGCCAGGGGCCAAGCAATCAGCCCCAGCATTTT.

The chain employs TRBV28 and TRBJ2-1, with 8 bases aligning to TRBD2. The CDR3 spans 17 residues. The V segment lost 5 bases and the J segment 4 bases; nucleotides outside the gene matches: 13. From germline, CDR1 is MDHEN and CDR2 SYDVKM. For the CDR3, the DNA is TGTGCCAGCAGTGCGATTAGCGGGGAGGATTTATACAATGAGCAGTTCTTC. Its translation is CASSAISGEDLYNEQFF.

This clone came up a few times. The chain joins TRBV5-5 to TRBJ1-6; 7 bases map to TRBD1. The CDR3 is 16 amino acids. Germline loops: CDR1 SGHKS, CDR2 YYEKEE (reference sequence). V lost 4 bases and J lost 7; bases outside the gene matches: 11. The CDR3 sequence is CASSLPGTAANSPLHF. CDR3 sequence (DNA): TGTGCCAGCAGCCTACCAGGGACAGCAGCAAATTCACCCCTCCACTTT.

The chain couples TRBV30 to TRBJ1-2; D perhaps matches TRBD1 (5 bases). Per the germline V gene, CDR1 is GTSNPN and CDR2 is SVGIG (reference sequence). The CDR3 sequence is 13 residues long. Trimming took 0 bases from V and 4 from J, leaving 9 bases between them. Written as DNA, the CDR3 is TGTGCCTGGAGTGTAGGAGGGGCCTATGGCTACACCTTC. It yields the protein CAWSVGGAYGYTF. Combining the CDR3 with reference TRBV30 and TRBJ1-2 gives the whole variable domain SQTIHQWPATLVQPVGSPLSLECTVEGTSNPNLYWYRQAAGRGLQLLFYSVGIGQISSEVPQNLSASRPQDRQFILSSKKLLLSDSGFYLCAWSVGGAYGYTFGSGTRLTVV.

The chain uses TRBV28 and TRBJ1-1, with D possibly matching TRBD1 (5 bases). This CDR3 comprises 14 residues. Per germline, CDR1 MDHEN and CDR2 SYDVKM. V was pared by 3 bases and J by 4 bases, with 12 bases between. CDR3 DNA: TGTGCCAGCAGTTTCCAGCCGGACATCACTGAAGCTTTCTTT. This encodes CASSFQPDITEAFF. Filled out from reference TRBV28 and TRBJ1-1, the complete variable domain reads DVKVTQSSRYLVKRTGEKVFLECVQDMDHENMFWYRQDPGLGLRLIYFSYDVKMKEKGDIPEGYSVSREKKERFSLILESASTNQTSMYLCASSFQPDITEAFFGQGTRLTVV.

This rearrangement joins TRBV23-1 to TRBJ2-2; 8 bases map to TRBD1. TRBV23-1 has ORF status, its function being uncertain. This CDR3 is built from 15 residues. V was pared by 3 bases and J by 3 bases, with 3 bases of the junction left unmatched. The CDR3 loop is CASSHQGADTGELFF. CDR3 DNA sequence: TGCGCCAGCAGTCACCAGGGGGCGGACACCGGGGAGCTGTTTTTT.

This clone was detected only once. The chain joins TRBV28 to TRBJ1-6; 8 bases align to TRBD1. V shed 5 bases, J shed 2 bases, and the junction held 8 bases outside the gene matches. Germline V gene lookup returns CDR1 MDHEN and CDR2 SYDVKM. The CDR3 contains 17 residues. CDR3 residues: CASSLGQGATYNSPLHF. CDR3 in DNA: TGTGCCAGCAGTCTTGGGCAGGGGGCCACCTATAATTCACCCCTCCACTTT.

A remark on this clone: At one end, the junction sequence differs from germline, possibly due to a read error. The chain joins TRBV7-2 to TRBJ2-7, with TRBD1 as a possible D gene (10 bases). Germline V CDR1 and CDR2: SGHTA, FQGNSA. The CDR3 sequence is 16 residues long. For the CDR3, the DNA is TGTGCCAGCAGCCTAGCGGGGACAGGGGAAATCTACGAGCAGTACTTC. Protein: CASSLAGTGEIYEQYF.

This rearrangement joins TRBV6-1 to TRBJ2-1, with 11 bases matching TRBD2. The CDR3 loop spans 15 amino acids. The V segment lost 5 bases and the J segment 13 bases; nucleotides outside the gene matches: 13. CDR1 MNHNS and CDR2 SASEGT come from the germline V gene. CDR3 loop: CASSPTSGGPGSQFF. The CDR3, as DNA: TGTGCCAGCAGTCCCACTAGCGGGGGCCCCGGATCACAGTTCTTC.

The chain joins TRBV5-4 to TRBJ2-6; D not resolved. Germline assignment: CDR1 SGHNT and CDR2 YYREEE (reference sequence). V was clipped by 2 bases and J by 0 bases, with 9 bases between them. The CDR3 is 16 amino acids. Here the CDR3 reads CASSFFLGSGANVLTF. The DNA for the CDR3 is TGTGCCAGCAGCTTTTTCCTCGGCTCTGGGGCCAACGTCCTGACTTTC.

This clone was counted only a few times. The V and J genes are TRBV5-4 and TRBJ1-2; unclear D gene. Germline V gene sequence: CDR1 SGHNT, CDR2 YYREEE (reference sequence). Trimming removed 2 bases from V and 0 bases from J, with 5 bases in between. The CDR3 runs 13 residues. The CDR3 region is CASSFPANYGYTF. The CDR3 DNA follows: TGTGCCAGCAGCTTTCCGGCTAACTATGGCTACACCTTC.

This clone showed up just a few times. The rearrangement uses TRBV6-5 and TRBJ2-1; D may be TRBD2 (6 bases). The CDR3 has 15 residues. Trimming shortened V by 4 bases and J by 2 bases, and 12 bases separated the two germline ends. Germline V gene sequence: CDR1 MNHEY, CDR2 SVGAGI. CDR3 coding DNA: TGTGCCAGCAGTTCGAGACTAGTCACCTACAATGAGCAGTTCTTC. Protein product: CASSSRLVTYNEQFF.

This clone appeared once. The rearrangement uses TRBV29-1 and TRBJ1-4; D not certain. Germline V lookup: CDR1 SQVTM, CDR2 ANQGSEA. This CDR3 contains 11 residues. The V gene lost 3 bases and the J gene lost 8 bases, with 7 bases spanning the gap. Written as DNA, the CDR3 is TGCAGCGTTGAGCACGGGGAAAAACTGTTTTTT. Translated, it gives CSVEHGEKLFF.

This chain connects TRBV11-2 to TRBJ2-5, with TRBD2 matching over 11 bases. The germline V gene encodes CDR1 SGHAT and CDR2 FQNNGV. J lost 7 bases, V lost 3 bases, and 7 bases had no gene match. This CDR3 is 15 amino acids long. The DNA of the CDR3 is TGTGCCAGCAGCTTTGCTAGCGGGGGGTCTGGGACCCAGTACTTC. Translation gives CASSFASGGSGTQYF. Combining the CDR3 with reference TRBV11-2 and TRBJ2-5 gives the whole variable domain EAGVAQSPRYKIIEKRQSVAFWCNPISGHATLYWYQQILGQGPKLLIQFQNNGVVDDSQLPKDRFSAERLKGVDSTLKIQPAKLEDSAVYLCASSFASGGSGTQYFGPGTRLLVL.

The chain uses TRBV6-5 and TRBJ1-1; D is unclear. In germline, CDR1 is MNHEY, CDR2 SVGAGI. The V end lost 7 bases, the J end lost 10 bases, and 19 bases lay between the germline ends. The CDR3 runs 13 residues. CDR3 sequence: CASNGDTLNRAFF. Here the CDR3 DNA reads TGTGCCAGCAACGGGGATACCTTGAATCGAGCTTTCTTT.

The CDR3: CSVSGTDEAFF. For the CDR3, the DNA is TGCAGCGTATCCGGGACAGATGAAGCTTTCTTT. The chain couples TRBV29-1 to TRBJ1-1, with 7 bases lining up with TRBD1. Germline CDR1 SQVTM, CDR2 ANQGSEA. The CDR3 length is 11 residues. The ends lost 6 bases at V and 7 bases at J; junction bases unmatched: 5. Supplemented by reference TRBV29-1 and TRBJ1-1, the full variable domain reads SAVISQKPSRDICQRGTSLTIQCQVDSQVTMMFWYRQQPGQSLTLIATANQGSEATYESGFVIDKFPISRPNLTFSTLTVSNMSPEDSSIYLCSVSGTDEAFFGQGTRLTVV.

This chain uses TRBV10-3 with TRBJ2-1, with 9 bases lining up with TRBD2. This CDR3 has 14 amino acids. The V and J ends lost 9 bases and 3 bases, in that order; junction bases with no gene match: 6. Looked up from germline, CDR1 is ENHRY and CDR2 is SYGVKD. The CDR3 sequence: CAIFSGGFYNEQFF. CDR3 sequence (DNA): TGTGCCATTTTCAGCGGGGGGTTCTACAATGAGCAGTTCTTC.

CDR3: CASSALYGFPRVTYEQYF. In DNA, the CDR3 is TGTGCCAGCAGCGCCCTATACGGGTTCCCCCGCGTTACCTACGAGCAGTACTTC. The chain joins TRBV9 to TRBJ2-7; D is unclear. There are 18 residues in the CDR3. Trimming stripped 3 bases from V and 2 bases from J, with 24 bases between. Per the germline V gene, CDR1 is SGDLS and CDR2 is YYNGEE.

This chain connects TRBV7-2 to TRBJ1-2; TRBD1 matches 8 bases. The CDR3 totals 16 residues. The ends lost 5 bases at V and 6 bases at J; junction bases unmatched: 14. Per germline, CDR1 SGHTA and CDR2 FQGNSA. The CDR3 DNA reads as TGTGCCAGCAGCCAAACCAGATCGGACAGGGAGGATGGCTACACCTTC. Protein: CASSQTRSDREDGYTF.

As regards this clone: One junction end does not reproduce the germline sequence, and a read error may be involved. The CDR3 nucleotides read TGTTCCAGCAGCTTAGACCGTACTCGTCTTGAGCTGTTTTTT. The encoded protein is CSSSLDRTRLELFF. V usage is TRBV7-9 and J usage is TRBJ2-2; D is ambiguous. Germline assignment: CDR1 SEHNR and CDR2 FQNEAQ (reference sequence). The CDR3 covers 14 residues.

The chain couples TRBV27 to TRBJ2-3; 8 positions match TRBD2. Looked up from germline, CDR1 is MNHEY and CDR2 is SMNVEV (reference sequence). CDR3 length equals 17 residues. J was trimmed by 2 bases and V by 5 bases; bases with no gene match: 12. CDR3 in amino acids: CASSRTSGLGYTDTQYF. CDR3 nucleotide sequence: TGTGCCAGCAGTAGGACCTCGGGACTAGGGTACACAGATACGCAGTATTTT.

The chain joins TRBV30 to TRBJ1-5, with D possibly TRBD1 on 6 matching bases. This CDR3 is 13 amino acids long. The V and J ends lost 1 base and 6 bases respectively, with 10 bases between them. Germline V gene sequence: CDR1 GTSNPN, CDR2 SVGIG (reference sequence). Here the CDR3 DNA reads TGTGCCTGGAGTGAACAGGGAAGTCAGCCCCAGCATTTT. Amino acids: CAWSEQGSQPQHF.

The V and J genes are TRBV19 and TRBJ1-1, with D perhaps matching TRBD1 (6 bases). CDR3 size: 13 residues. Germline V gene sequence: CDR1 LNHDA, CDR2 SQIVND (reference sequence). With 4 bases removed from V and 11 bases from J, the gap between germline ends came to 17 bases. CDR3 protein: CASSRSRSQGAFF. CDR3 bases: TGTGCCAGTAGTAGGAGTCGGAGCCAGGGGGCTTTCTTT. Full variable domain (remainder filled in from reference TRBV19 and TRBJ1-1): DGGITQSPKYLFRKEGQNVTLSCEQNLNHDAMYWYRQDPGQGLRLIYYSQIVNDFQKGDIAEGYSVSREKKESFPLTVTSAQKNPTAFYLCASSRSRSQGAFFGQGTRLTVV.

The V gene is TRBV11-3, the J gene TRBJ1-3, with D maybe TRBD1 (5 bases). CDR1 and CDR2 (germline): SGHNT, YENEEA. Trimming took 4 bases from V and 5 from J, leaving 9 bases between them. This CDR3 comprises 13 residues. The CDR3 loop is CASSSGPRNTIYF. CDR3 sequence (DNA): TGTGCCAGCAGCTCAGGGCCGAGAAACACCATATATTTT.